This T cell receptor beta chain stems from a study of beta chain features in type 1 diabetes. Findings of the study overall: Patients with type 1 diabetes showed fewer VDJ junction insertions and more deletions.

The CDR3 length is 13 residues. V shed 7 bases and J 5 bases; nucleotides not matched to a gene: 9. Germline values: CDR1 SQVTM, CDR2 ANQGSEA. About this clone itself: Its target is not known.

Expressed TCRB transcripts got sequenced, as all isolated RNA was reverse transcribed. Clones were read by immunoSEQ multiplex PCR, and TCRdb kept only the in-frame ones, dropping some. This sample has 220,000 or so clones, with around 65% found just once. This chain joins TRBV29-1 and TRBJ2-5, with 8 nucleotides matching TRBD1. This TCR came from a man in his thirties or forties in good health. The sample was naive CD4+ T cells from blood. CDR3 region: CSAPGQGWETQYF. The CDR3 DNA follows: TGCAGCGCCCCTGGACAGGGATGGGAGACCCAGTACTTC.